This entry is about one TCR beta chain. In its sample, this clonotype was seen many times. It has no known antigen specificity. The record has no base qualities; no much larger clone is one base away. The data are from a study of T cells after yellow fever vaccination (dated by TCRdb to the late 2010s). Notes on the research overall: The SMART-Seq v4 Ultra Low Input RNA kit was used to prepare libraries from fractions with low cell numbers. Bulk TCR alpha and beta repertoires were sequenced longitudinally to track T-cell clones before and after primary and booster YFV17D yellow fever vaccination. Two healthy male donors, one aged 18 to 30 and one aged 30 to 40 years, made up the cohort. Blood was collected at multiple timepoints before and after primary and secondary immunization, and bulk PBMC replicates and cell subsets were isolated. What the work shows at the level of the full study, not this receptor alone: Because the study included only a couple of donors, the extent to which the findings can be generalized is limited. Compared with the primary T-cell response, the secondary T-cell response was faster but weaker, reaching its peak on day 5 rather than on day 15. A small share of clonotypes occurred in both CD4 and CD8 compartments, likely arising from convergent recombination. After the booster, most clones that had expanded after primary vaccination were detected again (about 97% of CD4 and more than 85% of CD8), suggesting broad maintenance of memory. Computational filtering was needed because FACS-sorted repertoires could contain abundant contaminating clonotypes from the bulk population.

TCR cDNA was synthesized by 5'RACE template switching, through which a universal primer site and unique molecular identifiers were introduced. cDNA synthesis was primed from both the TCR alpha and TCR beta constant segments. Two PCR steps were used to amplify libraries, with sample barcodes and sequencing adapters being added in the second step. Sequencing of libraries was done on Illumina HiSeq 2500 (2x100 bp) or NovaSeq (2x150 bp). In the source study's methods: MIGEC handled demultiplexing of reads and collapsing into UMI consensus sequences, while MiXCR performed V(D)J alignment. Using edgeR on replicate PBMC samples, clonotypes were called vaccine-responding if FDR was below 0.01 and the log2 fold change was above 5 up to day 15. Each bulk clonotype was labeled CD4 or CD8 based on which sequenced repertoire, CD4 or CD8, contained the clonotype at higher abundance. TCRdb reanalyzed the raw reads on its own, using fastp at Q25 for trimming and MiXCR for clone calling, and kept in-frame beta chains. Rows are combined by CDR3 protein, so each entry shows the most common genes and DNA. TCRdb, not the original authors, processed these V and J calls. The sample records hundreds of thousands of distinct CDR3 sequences, approximately 9% of which are singletons. The biggest ten clones account for about a sixth of the sample.

Spanning cysteine to phenylalanine, the CDR3 consists of 14 amino acids. The retained sequence is limited to the CDR3, 42 bases, with the frame set at the first base. Taken from the germline V gene, the CDR1 and CDR2 loops are SGHVS and FNYEAQ. Relative to germline, V is 1 base shorter and J is 2 bases shorter, with 5 bases between their ends. The sample's treatment or condition, from its label and the paper: live attenuated yellow fever vaccine strain. Two biological replicates of bulk PBMCs were collected at each blood-draw timepoint. PBMCs were isolated from peripheral blood using a standard Ficoll-Paque protocol. TriZol was used to extract RNA from bulk PBMCs, CD4 and CD8 fractions, and dextramer-positive and dextramer-negative fractions.

This clonotype originated in a man aged 18 to 29 who received the YFV17D yellow fever vaccine. The sequence is built from TRBV7-6 and TRBJ2-2; the D gene assignment is ambiguous. The sequences come from PBMCs, collected on the day of the first yellow fever vaccination. The base sequence is TGTGCCAGCAGCTTAGGTGTAAACACCGGGGAGCTGTTTTTT. Its amino acids are CASSLGVNTGELFF.